A selection of T cell receptor beta chains follows, all from one sample in a study of blood T cell repertoires in COVID-19. TCRdb's copy holds only in-frame clones and misses some; the assay was immunoSEQ multiplex PCR. The sample gives about 270,000 clones, about nine tenths of which show up once; about 2.7% is in the top ten. Sequenced input: PBMCs or T cells enriched from blood (not recorded which). The origin of the receptors is a woman younger than 35 who had recovered from COVID-19. Both conserved end residues are part of each CDR3. The D gene is left open where the match is weak. Size is omitted from some rows. Given values are once, few, many or a class for expanded clones.

few	TRBV6-5	TRBJ1-2	TRBD1	TGTGCCAGCAGTTACTCGGGGACAGGAGCAAACTATGGCTACACCTTC	CASSYSGTGANYGYTF
-	TRBV27	TRBJ2-7	TRBD2	TGTGCCAGCAGTCCCGGGACTAGCGGGATCACCATCTTCTCCTACGAGCAGTACTTC	CASSPGTSGITIFSYEQYF
-	TRBV7-8	TRBJ1-1	TRBD1	TGTGCCAGCAACGACCAGGACAGGGGGCGCGAAGCTTTCTTT	CASNDQDRGREAFF
-	TRBV30	TRBJ2-1	TRBD2	TGTGCCAGAAAACGGGCTAGCGGGAGTGGGGAGTTCTTC	CARKRASGSGEFF
once	TRBV13	TRBJ2-5	-	TGTGCCAGCACCTTGAGGCGGTTTGAGACCCAGTACTTC	CASTLRRFETQYF
-	TRBV7-8	TRBJ1-6	-	TGTGCCAGCAGGGCCGGGCGGGGTGAGACCTATAATTCACCCCTCCACTTT	CASRAGRGETYNSPLHF
-	TRBV12-5	TRBJ2-3	TRBD1	TGTGCTAGTGGTCCTCAAGGGGGACAGGGGGCGATACTATCGGAGGGCCGCACAGATACGCAGTATTTT	CASGPQGGQGAILSEGRTDTQYF
-	TRBV23-1	TRBJ2-1	-	TGCGCCACCCCGTTAACTCCCTACAATGAGCAGTTCTTC	CATPLTPYNEQFF
once	TRBV11-2	TRBJ1-3	TRBD1	TGTGCCAGCAGCCGAGGACAGGGTGGGTCTGGAAACACCATATATTTT	CASSRGQGGSGNTIYF
-	TRBV23-1	TRBJ1-5	-	TGCGCCAGCAGTCAACAAGAAGGCAGGAGGAGCAATCAGCCCCAGCATTTT	CASSQQEGRRSNQPQHF
-	TRBV5-1	TRBJ2-3	-	TGCGCCAGCCGCCAACAGGGTACAGATACGCAGTATTTT	CASRQQGTDTQYF
-	TRBV28	TRBJ1-3	-	TGTGCCAGCAGTTTTCACTTCGGGGTTGGGAAGTCCAATGGAAACACCATATATTTT	CASSFHFGVGKSNGNTIYF
-	TRBV14	TRBJ1-2	TRBD1	TGTGCCAGCAGCCAAGATAGTATCGGGACAGCTTATGGCTACACCTTC	CASSQDSIGTAYGYTF
-	TRBV29-1	TRBJ1-3	TRBD1	TGCAGCGTCTATACAGGGGGCCTCTCTGGAAACACCATATATTTT	CSVYTGGLSGNTIYF